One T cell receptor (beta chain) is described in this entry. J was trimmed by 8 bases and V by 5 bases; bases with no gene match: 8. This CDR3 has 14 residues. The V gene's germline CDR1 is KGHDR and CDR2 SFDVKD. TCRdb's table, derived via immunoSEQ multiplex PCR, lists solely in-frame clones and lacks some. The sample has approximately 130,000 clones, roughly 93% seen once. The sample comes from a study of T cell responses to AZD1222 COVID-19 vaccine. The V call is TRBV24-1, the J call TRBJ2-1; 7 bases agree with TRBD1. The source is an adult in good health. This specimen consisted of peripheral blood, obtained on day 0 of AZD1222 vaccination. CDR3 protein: CATSGPTGMDEQFF. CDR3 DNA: TGTGCCACCAGTGGGCCGACAGGGATGGATGAGCAGTTCTTC.